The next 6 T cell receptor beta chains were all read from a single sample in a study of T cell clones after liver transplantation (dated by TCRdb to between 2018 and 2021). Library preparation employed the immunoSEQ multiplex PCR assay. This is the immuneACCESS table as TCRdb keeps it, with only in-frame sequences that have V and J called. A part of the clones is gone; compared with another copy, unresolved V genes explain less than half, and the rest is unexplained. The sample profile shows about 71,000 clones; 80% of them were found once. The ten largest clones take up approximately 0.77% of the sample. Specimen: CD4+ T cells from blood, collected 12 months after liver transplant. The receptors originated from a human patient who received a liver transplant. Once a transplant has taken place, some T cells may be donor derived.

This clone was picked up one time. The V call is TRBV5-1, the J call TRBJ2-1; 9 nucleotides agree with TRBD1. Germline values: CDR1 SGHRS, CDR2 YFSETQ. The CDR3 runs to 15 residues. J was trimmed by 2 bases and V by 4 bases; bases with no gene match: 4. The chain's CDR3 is CASSPGQGTYNEQFF. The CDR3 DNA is TGCGCCAGCAGCCCGGGACAGGGCACCTACAATGAGCAGTTCTTC.

In DNA form, the CDR3 reads TGTGCCAGCAGCTTAACCTCCTCTAGCGGGAGTTACAACGAGCAGTACTTC. It specifies CASSLTSSSGSYNEQYF. The genes are TRBV11-3 and TRBJ2-7, with 10 bases aligning to TRBD2. The trim removed 2 bases at V and 5 bases at J, leaving 12 bases unmatched. The CDR3 has 17 amino acids. From germline, CDR1 is SGHNT and CDR2 YENEEA.

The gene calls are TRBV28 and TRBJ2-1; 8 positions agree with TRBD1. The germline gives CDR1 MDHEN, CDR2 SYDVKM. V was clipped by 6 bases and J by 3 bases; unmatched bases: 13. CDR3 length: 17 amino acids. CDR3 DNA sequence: TGTGCCAGCAGGACCCGGACAGGGTGGGGCTACTACAATGAGCAGTTCTTC. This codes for CASRTRTGWGYYNEQFF.

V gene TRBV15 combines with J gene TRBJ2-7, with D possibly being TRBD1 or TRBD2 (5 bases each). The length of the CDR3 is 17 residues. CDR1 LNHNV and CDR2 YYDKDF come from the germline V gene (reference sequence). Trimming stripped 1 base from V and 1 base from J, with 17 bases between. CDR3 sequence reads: CATSRGGSRRASYEQYF. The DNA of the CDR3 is TGTGCCACCAGCAGAGGGGGGTCGAGACGCGCTTCCTACGAGCAGTACTTC. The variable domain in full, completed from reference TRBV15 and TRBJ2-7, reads DAMVIQNPRYQVTQFGKPVTLSCSQTLNHNVMYWYQQKSSQAPKLLFHYYDKDFNNEADTPDNFQSRRPNTSFCFLDIRSPGLGDTAMYLCATSRGGSRRASYEQYFGPGTRLTVT.

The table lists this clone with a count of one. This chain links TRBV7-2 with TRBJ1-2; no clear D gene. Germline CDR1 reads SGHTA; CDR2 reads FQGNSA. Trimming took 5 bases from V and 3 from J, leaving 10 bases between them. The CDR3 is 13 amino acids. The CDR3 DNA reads TGTGCCAGCAGCCCCTGGGTGGACTATGGCTACACCTTC. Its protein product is CASSPWVDYGYTF.

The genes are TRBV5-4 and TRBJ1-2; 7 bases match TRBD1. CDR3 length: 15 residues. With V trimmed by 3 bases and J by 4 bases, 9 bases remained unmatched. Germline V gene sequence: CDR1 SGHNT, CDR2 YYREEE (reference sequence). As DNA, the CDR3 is TGTGCCAGCAGCTCCCCGGACAGGAAGAGCTATGGCTACACCTTC. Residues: CASSSPDRKSYGYTF. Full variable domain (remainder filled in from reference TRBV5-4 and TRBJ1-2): ETGVTQSPTHLIKTRGQQVTLRCSSQSGHNTVSWYQQALGQGPQFIFQYYREEENGRGNFPPRFSGLQFPNYSSELNVNALELDDSALYLCASSSPDRKSYGYTFGSGTRLTVV.